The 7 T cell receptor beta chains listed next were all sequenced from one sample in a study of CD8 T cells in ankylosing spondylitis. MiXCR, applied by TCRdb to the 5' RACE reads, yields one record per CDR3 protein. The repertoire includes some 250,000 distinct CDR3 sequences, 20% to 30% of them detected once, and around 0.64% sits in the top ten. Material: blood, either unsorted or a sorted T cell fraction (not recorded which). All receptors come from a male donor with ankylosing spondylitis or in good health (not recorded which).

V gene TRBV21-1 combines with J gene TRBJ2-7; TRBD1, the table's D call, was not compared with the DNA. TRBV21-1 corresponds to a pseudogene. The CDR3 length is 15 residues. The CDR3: CASSKAGTVDYEQYF. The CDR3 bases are TGTGCCAGCAGCAAGGCTGGGACGGTCGACTACGAGCAGTACTTC.

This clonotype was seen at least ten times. The CDR3 is CASSQEGHTGELFF. As DNA, the CDR3 is TGTGCCAGCAGCCAAGAAGGTCATACCGGGGAGCTGTTTTTT. The chain is built from TRBV4-2 and TRBJ2-2; no definite D call. V was clipped by 0 bases and J by 5 bases, with 7 bases between them. The germline gives CDR1 LGHNA, CDR2 YNFKEQ. The length of the CDR3 is 14 residues.

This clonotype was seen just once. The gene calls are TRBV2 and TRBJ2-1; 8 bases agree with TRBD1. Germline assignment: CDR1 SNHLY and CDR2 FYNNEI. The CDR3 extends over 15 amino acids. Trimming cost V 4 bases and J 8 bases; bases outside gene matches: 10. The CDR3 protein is CASSGAVQGVHEQFF. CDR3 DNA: TGTGCCAGCAGTGGGGCAGTACAGGGGGTCCATGAGCAGTTCTTC.

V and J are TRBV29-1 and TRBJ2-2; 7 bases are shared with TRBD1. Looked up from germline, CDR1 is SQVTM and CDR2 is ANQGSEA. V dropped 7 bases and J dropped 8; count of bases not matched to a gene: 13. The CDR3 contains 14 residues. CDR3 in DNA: TGCAGCGCTGTAACCGGGACAGTGGCTGGGGAGCTGTTTTTT. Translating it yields CSAVTGTVAGELFF.

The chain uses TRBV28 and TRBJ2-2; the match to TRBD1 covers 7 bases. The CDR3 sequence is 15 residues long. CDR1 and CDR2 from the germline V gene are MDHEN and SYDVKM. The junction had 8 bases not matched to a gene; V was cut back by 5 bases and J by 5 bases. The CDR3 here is CASSPRGGATGELFF. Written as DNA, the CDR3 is TGTGCCAGCAGTCCCCGAGGGGGCGCAACCGGGGAGCTGTTTTTT.

The CDR3 coding sequence is TGCAGCGTTGAACCGGGGACTAGCGGGGGGGCATCCGGTGAGCAGTTCTTC. It is translated as CSVEPGTSGGASGEQFF. The chain joins TRBV29-1 to TRBJ2-1, with 16 positions matching TRBD2. CDR1 and CDR2 from the germline V gene are SQVTM and ANQGSEA. The CDR3 extends over 17 amino acids. The trim removed 2 bases at V and 9 bases at J, leaving 10 bases unmatched.

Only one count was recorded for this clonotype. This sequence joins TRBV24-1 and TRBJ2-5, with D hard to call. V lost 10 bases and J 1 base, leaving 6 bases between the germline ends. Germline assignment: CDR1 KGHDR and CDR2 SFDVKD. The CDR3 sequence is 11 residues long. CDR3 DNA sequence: TGTGCCACAAGGGTCCAAGAGACCCAGTACTTC. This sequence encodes CATRVQETQYF.